This TCR beta chain appears in the sequencing data of a study of memory CD4+ T cells and cytomegalovirus serostatus. Turning to the study itself: This sample comes from healthy Belgian adults, about nine CMV seropositive, some 22 seronegative.

Per the original methods: After removing out-of-frame reads, around 2 million distinct TCRbeta sequences remained. Data came from immunoSEQ multiplex PCR; TCRdb stores just in-frame clones and leaves some out. For V, J and clone size, that table is used; D and trimming come from the DNA. The table records 40,000 or so clones, roughly 80% of them present only once. Single viable CD3+CD4+CD8-CD45RO+ cells were sorted as the memory CD4+ T cells. This CDR3 region has 12 residues. Trimming took 1 base from V and 2 from J, leaving 4 bases between them. The germline V gene has CDR1 SQVTM and CDR2 ANQGSEA. Note on this clone: The antigen remains unidentified.

Study-level results: Each of 55 to 80 CMV-associated TCRbeta sequences occurred in one to five individuals. The CMV-associated TCR signature appears largely within the CD4+ memory repertoire.

This receptor was identified in an adult in good health and CMV-seronegative. The V call is TRBV29-1, the J call TRBJ2-3; D gene uncertain. Sample: memory CD4+ T cells from blood. CDR3 coding DNA: TGCAGCGTTGAAGCAGACACAGATACGCAGTATTTT. As protein: CSVEADTDTQYF.